A selection of T cell receptor beta chains follows, all from one sample in a study of human T cells and chemical hapten exposure. TCRdb itself ran the RACE reads through MiXCR, one entry per CDR3 protein. The sample yields around 380,000 distinct CDR3 sequences, around 5% seen once. The material sequenced was whole blood, taken in connection with sensitization to the hapten diphenylcyclopropenone (DPC). The receptors stem from a woman aged 50 to 60 with alopecia areata. Some clones in this sample may be carry-over from other donors' samples. Each CDR3 is given with its conserved first and last residue. The D gene is left open where the match is weak. The listing skips clone size in some rows; elsewhere it reads once, few, many or a size class.

abundance	d_gene	v_gene	j_gene	CDR3nt	CDR3aa
few	NA	TRBV3-1	TRBJ1-1	TGTGCCAGCAGCTTCCACCGGGAGGGCATGAACACTGAAGCTTTCTTT	CASSFHREGMNTEAFF
few	TRBD1	TRBV6-5	TRBJ1-1	TGTGCCAGCAGTTACCTAGGCTACAGGGGCCTGAACACTGAAGCTTTCTTT	CASSYLGYRGLNTEAFF
many	NA	TRBV6-6	TRBJ1-5	TGTGCCAGCAGTTTTGCCTATAGCAATCAGCCCCAGCATTTT	CASSFAYSNQPQHF
NA	NA	TRBV27	TRBJ1-2	TGTGCCAGCAGGATTGGGGCAGGGAGCTTCTATGGCTACACCTTC	CASRIGAGSFYGYTF
few	NA	TRBV7-9	TRBJ1-2	TGTGCCAGCAGCTTAGGAGCTGGCGGCTACACCTTC	CASSLGAGGYTF
many	TRBD1	TRBV15	TRBJ2-2	TGTGCCACCAGCAGGGACAGGGGGAGCACCGGGGAGCTGTTTTTT	CATSRDRGSTGELFF
many	NA	TRBV29-1	TRBJ1-2	TGCAGCACGAGTGGGACACCGTATGCGGGCTACACCTTC	CSTSGTPYAGYTF
many	NA	TRBV29-1	TRBJ2-1	TGCAGCGTTGTTTCTGCACTCGGCTCCTACAATGAGCAGTTCTTC	CSVVSALGSYNEQFF
NA	NA	TRBV4-2	TRBJ1-5	TGTGCCAGCAGCCAAGATCCCGAAGGGGGCAATCAGCCCCAGCATTTT	CASSQDPEGGNQPQHF
NA	NA	TRBV6-4	TRBJ1-5	TGTGCCAGCAGTGACTCAGTAGGAGACAGTCTCGGGCCCCAGCATTTT	CASSDSVGDSLGPQHF
many	NA	TRBV29-1	TRBJ2-3	TGCAGCGTTGAGGGTACAGGGATTGTAAATACGCAGTATTTT	CSVEGTGIVNTQYF